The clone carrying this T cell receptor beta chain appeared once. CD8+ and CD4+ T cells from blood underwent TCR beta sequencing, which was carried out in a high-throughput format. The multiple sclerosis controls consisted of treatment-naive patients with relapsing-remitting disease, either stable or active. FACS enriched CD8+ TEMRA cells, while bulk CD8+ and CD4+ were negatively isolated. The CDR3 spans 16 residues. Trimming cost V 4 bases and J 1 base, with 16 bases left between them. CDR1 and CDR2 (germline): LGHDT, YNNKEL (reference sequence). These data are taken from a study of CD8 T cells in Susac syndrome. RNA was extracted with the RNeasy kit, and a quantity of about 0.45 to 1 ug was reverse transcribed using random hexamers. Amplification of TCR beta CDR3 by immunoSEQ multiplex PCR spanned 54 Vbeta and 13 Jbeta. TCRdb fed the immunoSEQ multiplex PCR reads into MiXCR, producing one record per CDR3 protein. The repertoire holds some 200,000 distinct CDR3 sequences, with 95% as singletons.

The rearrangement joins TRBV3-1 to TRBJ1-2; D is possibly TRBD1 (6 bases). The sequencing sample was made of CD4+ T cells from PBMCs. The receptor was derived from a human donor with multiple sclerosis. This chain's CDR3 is CASSPGTTTFNYGYTF. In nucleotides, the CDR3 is TGTGCCAGCAGCCCTGGGACAACCACCTTTAACTATGGCTACACCTTC.